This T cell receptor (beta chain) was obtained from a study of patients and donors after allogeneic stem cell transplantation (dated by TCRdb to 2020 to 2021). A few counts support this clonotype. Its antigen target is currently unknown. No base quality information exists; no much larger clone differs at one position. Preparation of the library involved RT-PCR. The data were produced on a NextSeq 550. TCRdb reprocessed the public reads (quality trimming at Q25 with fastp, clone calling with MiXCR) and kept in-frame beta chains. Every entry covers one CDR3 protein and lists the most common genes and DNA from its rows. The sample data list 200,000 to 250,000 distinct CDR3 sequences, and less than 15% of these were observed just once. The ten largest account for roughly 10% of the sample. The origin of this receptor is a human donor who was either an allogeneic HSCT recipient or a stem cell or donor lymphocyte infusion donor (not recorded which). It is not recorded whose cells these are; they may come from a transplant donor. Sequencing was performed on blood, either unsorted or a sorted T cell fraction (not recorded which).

The sequence in DNA is TGCGCCAGCCAGTCGGGAGAGACCCAGTACTTC. Its protein product is CASQSGETQYF. The chain joins TRBV5-1 to TRBJ2-5; the D gene cannot be resolved reliably. From cysteine to phenylalanine, the CDR3 is 11 amino acids long. Only CDR3 DNA remains: 33 bases, in frame from the first base. At the junction V is shortened by 7 bases and J by 4 bases, with 8 bases in between. CDR1 and CDR2 were assigned from the germline V gene as SGHRS and YFSETQ.